These T cell receptor beta chains were read from a single sample in a study of OX40 agonist ivuxolimab in advanced cancers. The data were produced by immunoSEQ multiplex PCR, yet TCRdb's version contains in-frame clones alone and is incomplete. The data contain approximately 60,000 clones, around 90% of them singletons. The sample was CD4+ or CD8+ T cells sorted from blood, taken in a trial of the OX40 agonist ivuxolimab. The receptors were sampled from an adult with an advanced solid tumor such as melanoma, head and neck, liver or kidney cancer. CDR3s include the opening cysteine and the closing phenylalanine or tryptophan. Each record gives: J gene, clone size, D gene, V gene, CDR3 DNA, CDR3 protein. A D gene is named only where the DNA matches it firmly. Only some rows state a clone size, as once, few, many or a class for expanded clones.

j_gene: TRBJ2-5
abundance: -
d_gene: TRBD2
v_gene: TRBV4-1
CDR3nt: TGCGCCAGCAGTCCGATCCTAGCGGGGGGCATGGAAGAGACCCAGTACTTC
CDR3aa: CASSPILAGGMEETQYF

j_gene: TRBJ2-1
abundance: -
d_gene: -
v_gene: TRBV6-1
CDR3nt: TGTGCCAGCAGCGTCCTCGAGGGGGACGATGAGCAGTTCTTC
CDR3aa: CASSVLEGDDEQFF

j_gene: TRBJ2-7
abundance: -
d_gene: TRBD2
v_gene: TRBV27
CDR3nt: TGTGCCAGCAGTTCAGGCCTAGCGGGACTAATGTACGAGCAGTACTTC
CDR3aa: CASSSGLAGLMYEQYF

j_gene: TRBJ1-2
abundance: -
d_gene: -
v_gene: TRBV11-2
CDR3nt: TGTGCCAGCAGCTTGTCGACAGTCGGCTATGGCTACACCTTC
CDR3aa: CASSLSTVGYGYTF

j_gene: TRBJ1-1
abundance: -
d_gene: TRBD1
v_gene: TRBV27
CDR3nt: TGTGCCAGCAGTCCTGGGACAGGGTCAGGCACTGAAGCTTTCTTT
CDR3aa: CASSPGTGSGTEAFF

j_gene: TRBJ2-1
abundance: -
d_gene: -
v_gene: TRBV12-5
CDR3nt: TGTGCTAGTGGTTTGGGGGGGGTCAGCTACAATGAGCAGTTCTTC
CDR3aa: CASGLGGVSYNEQFF

j_gene: TRBJ2-2
abundance: -
d_gene: TRBD2
v_gene: TRBV18
CDR3nt: TGTGCCAGCTCCATGCCCCTTGGATCTAGCGGATACACCGGGGAGCTGTTTTTT
CDR3aa: CASSMPLGSSGYTGELFF

j_gene: TRBJ2-2
abundance: -
d_gene: TRBD2
v_gene: TRBV27
CDR3nt: TGTGCCAAGATGGCCGGGACTAGCGGGGGGATCCCCACCGGGGAGCTGTTTTTT
CDR3aa: CAKMAGTSGGIPTGELFF

j_gene: TRBJ1-2
abundance: -
d_gene: -
v_gene: TRBV5-4
CDR3nt: TGTGCCAGCAGCTCAGCGCTCGGCTACACCTTC
CDR3aa: CASSSALGYTF

j_gene: TRBJ1-2
abundance: -
d_gene: TRBD1
v_gene: TRBV5-1
CDR3nt: TGCGCCAGCAGCCCGGGACAGGGGGCGCTGGGGTATGGCTACACCTTC
CDR3aa: CASSPGQGALGYGYTF

j_gene: TRBJ2-7
abundance: -
d_gene: -
v_gene: TRBV28
CDR3nt: TGTGCCAGCAGTGAGGACTACCTAACCTACGAGCAGTACTTC
CDR3aa: CASSEDYLTYEQYF

j_gene: TRBJ1-2
abundance: -
d_gene: TRBD1
v_gene: TRBV19
CDR3nt: TGTGCCAGTAGATTCGGGACAGGTCTCTTCTATGGCTACACCTTC
CDR3aa: CASRFGTGLFYGYTF

j_gene: TRBJ1-4
abundance: -
d_gene: -
v_gene: TRBV12-2
CDR3nt: TGTGCAAGTCGCTTATTAACCTTGGACAGGGTAAATGAAAAACTGTTTTTT
CDR3aa: CASRLLTLDRVNEKLFF

j_gene: TRBJ2-7
abundance: -
d_gene: TRBD2
v_gene: TRBV29-1
CDR3nt: TGCAGCGTTGGCCTTAGCGGGAGCTACGAGCAGTACTTC
CDR3aa: CSVGLSGSYEQYF

j_gene: TRBJ2-3
abundance: -
d_gene: -
v_gene: TRBV27
CDR3nt: TGTGCCAGCAGCTCCCGGGACTTTCACACAGATACGCAGTATTTT
CDR3aa: CASSSRDFHTDTQYF

j_gene: TRBJ2-3
abundance: -
d_gene: TRBD2
v_gene: TRBV10-3
CDR3nt: TGTGCCATCAGTGAGTCTCCAGCGGGAGACACAGATACGCAGTATTTT
CDR3aa: CAISESPAGDTDTQYF

j_gene: TRBJ2-3
abundance: -
d_gene: TRBD2
v_gene: TRBV27
CDR3nt: TGTGCCAGCAGTTTATCGGCTAGCGGGAGTAAGGGAGTCACAGATACGCAGTATTTT
CDR3aa: CASSLSASGSKGVTDTQYF

j_gene: TRBJ1-1
abundance: -
d_gene: -
v_gene: TRBV4-3
CDR3nt: TGCGCCAGCAGCCAAGATGGTACTGAAGCTTTCTTT
CDR3aa: CASSQDGTEAFF

j_gene: TRBJ2-5
abundance: -
d_gene: -
v_gene: TRBV21-1
CDR3nt: TGTGCCACACCGCCGGGTTTTCCCGGGGGAGAGACCCAGTACTTC
CDR3aa: CATPPGFPGGETQYF

j_gene: TRBJ2-5
abundance: few
d_gene: -
v_gene: TRBV28
CDR3nt: TGTGCCAGCAGTTTAGGTGGCGGGGAGACCCAGTACTTC
CDR3aa: CASSLGGGETQYF

j_gene: TRBJ2-4
abundance: -
d_gene: -
v_gene: TRBV9
CDR3nt: TGTGCCAGCGTTGCGGGAGCCAAAAACATTCAGTACTTC
CDR3aa: CASVAGAKNIQYF

j_gene: TRBJ2-2
abundance: -
d_gene: -
v_gene: TRBV2
CDR3nt: TGTGCCACCCTGATTGTCGGGGAGCTGTTTTTT
CDR3aa: CATLIVGELFF

j_gene: TRBJ1-2
abundance: -
d_gene: TRBD1
v_gene: TRBV2
CDR3nt: TGTGCCGGTCGGGGGACAGGAGGCTTAGGCTACACCTTC
CDR3aa: CAGRGTGGLGYTF

j_gene: TRBJ2-1
abundance: -
d_gene: TRBD2
v_gene: TRBV6-6
CDR3nt: TGTGCCAGCAGTTACTCTAGCGGGAACTACAATGAGCAGTTCTTC
CDR3aa: CASSYSSGNYNEQFF

j_gene: TRBJ2-1
abundance: -
d_gene: TRBD2
v_gene: TRBV7-6
CDR3nt: TGTGCCAGCAGCTTAGAAGCGGGGGTATACAATGAGCAGTTCTTC
CDR3aa: CASSLEAGVYNEQFF

j_gene: TRBJ1-1
abundance: -
d_gene: -
v_gene: TRBV4-1
CDR3nt: TGCGCCAGCAGCCAAGTAGGGGGGGTTGAAGCTTTCTTT
CDR3aa: CASSQVGGVEAFF

j_gene: TRBJ2-5
abundance: -
d_gene: TRBD1
v_gene: TRBV29-1
CDR3nt: TGCAGCGTTGGACAGGGGGCGGACCAAGAGACCCAGTACTTC
CDR3aa: CSVGQGADQETQYF

j_gene: TRBJ1-1
abundance: once
d_gene: -
v_gene: TRBV30
CDR3nt: TGTGCCTGGAGTGGGGACACCTCGGATGCTTTCTTT
CDR3aa: CAWSGDTSDAFF

j_gene: TRBJ2-1
abundance: -
d_gene: -
v_gene: TRBV19
CDR3nt: TGTGCCAGTAGTATACAAGGGAACCCCTACAATGAGCAGTTCTTC
CDR3aa: CASSIQGNPYNEQFF

j_gene: TRBJ1-1
abundance: -
d_gene: TRBD1
v_gene: TRBV6-5
CDR3nt: TGTGCCAGCAGCCAGACCGGGACAGGCACTGAAGCTTTCTTT
CDR3aa: CASSQTGTGTEAFF

j_gene: TRBJ2-2
abundance: -
d_gene: -
v_gene: TRBV27
CDR3nt: TGTGCCAGCAGTTTAGATGAGGGGACCGGGGAGCTGTTTTTT
CDR3aa: CASSLDEGTGELFF

j_gene: TRBJ2-1
abundance: few
d_gene: TRBD2
v_gene: TRBV6-6
CDR3nt: TGTGCCAGCAGCCCCGGGGTAGCGGGGTACAATGAGCAGTTCTTC
CDR3aa: CASSPGVAGYNEQFF

j_gene: TRBJ1-2
abundance: -
d_gene: TRBD1
v_gene: TRBV4-1
CDR3nt: TGCGCCAGCAGCCAAGGCGGGACAGGGCGAGATGGCTACACCTTC
CDR3aa: CASSQGGTGRDGYTF

j_gene: TRBJ1-5
abundance: -
d_gene: -
v_gene: TRBV19
CDR3nt: TGTGCCAGTACATCAGGGGTGGGGCAGCCCCAGCATTTT
CDR3aa: CASTSGVGQPQHF

j_gene: TRBJ2-5
abundance: once
d_gene: TRBD1
v_gene: TRBV7-9
CDR3nt: TGTGCCAGCAGTGAACCCCGGGACAGGGGTCCCGGGACCCAGTACTTC
CDR3aa: CASSEPRDRGPGTQYF

j_gene: TRBJ1-2
abundance: -
d_gene: -
v_gene: TRBV9
CDR3nt: TGTGCCAGCAGCCCCCTCGGACAGTCGCAAAACTATGGCTACACCTTC
CDR3aa: CASSPLGQSQNYGYTF

j_gene: TRBJ2-7
abundance: -
d_gene: TRBD1
v_gene: TRBV10-3
CDR3nt: TGTGCCACCAGGGGACAGGCCACCTACGAGCAGTACTTC
CDR3aa: CATRGQATYEQYF

j_gene: TRBJ2-5
abundance: -
d_gene: TRBD1
v_gene: TRBV4-1
CDR3nt: TGCGCCAGCAGCCGGACAGGACCCTCCCAAGAGACCCAGTACTTC
CDR3aa: CASSRTGPSQETQYF

j_gene: TRBJ2-5
abundance: few
d_gene: TRBD2
v_gene: TRBV4-1
CDR3nt: TGCGCCAGCAGCCGCGGGGGTAGGACGCAAGAGACCCAGTACTTC
CDR3aa: CASSRGGRTQETQYF

j_gene: TRBJ2-4
abundance: -
d_gene: TRBD2
v_gene: TRBV18
CDR3nt: TGTGCCAGCTCACCACGGAGCGGGGGCCTAGCCAAAAACATTCAGTACTTC
CDR3aa: CASSPRSGGLAKNIQYF

j_gene: TRBJ2-7
abundance: -
d_gene: -
v_gene: TRBV28
CDR3nt: TGTGCCAGCAGTGGGATAGCCCCGTCGTACGAGCAGTACTTC
CDR3aa: CASSGIAPSYEQYF

j_gene: TRBJ2-3
abundance: -
d_gene: TRBD2
v_gene: TRBV5-3
CDR3nt: TGTGCCAGCGAGCAATTAGCGGGGATGGTAGAAGATACGCAGTATTTT
CDR3aa: CASEQLAGMVEDTQYF

j_gene: TRBJ1-1
abundance: -
d_gene: TRBD1
v_gene: TRBV4-1
CDR3nt: TGCGCCAGCAGCCTAACATCCGGGACAGGGGAGCGAGCTTTCTTT
CDR3aa: CASSLTSGTGERAFF

j_gene: TRBJ1-2
abundance: -
d_gene: -
v_gene: TRBV5-6
CDR3nt: TGTGCCAGCAGCTTTGGCGGGATCTACACCTTC
CDR3aa: CASSFGGIYTF

j_gene: TRBJ2-2
abundance: -
d_gene: TRBD1
v_gene: TRBV27
CDR3nt: TGTGCCAGCACCTGGGACAGGGGCACCGCGTACACCGGGGAGCTGTTTTTT
CDR3aa: CASTWDRGTAYTGELFF

j_gene: TRBJ2-5
abundance: -
d_gene: TRBD1
v_gene: TRBV14
CDR3nt: TGTGCCAGCAGCCACTGGACAGGGGGCGTTGAGACCCAGTACTTC
CDR3aa: CASSHWTGGVETQYF

j_gene: TRBJ2-1
abundance: -
d_gene: -
v_gene: TRBV5-6
CDR3nt: TGTGCCAGCAGCTTGGGGGACGGGTTCTCCTACAATGAGCAGTTCTTC
CDR3aa: CASSLGDGFSYNEQFF

j_gene: TRBJ2-7
abundance: -
d_gene: -
v_gene: TRBV13
CDR3nt: TGTGCCAGCAGCGCAAGTGACTCGGGGTACGAGCAGTACTTC
CDR3aa: CASSASDSGYEQYF

j_gene: TRBJ2-3
abundance: -
d_gene: -
v_gene: TRBV6-1
CDR3nt: TGTGCCAGCAGTGCCTACCCACTAGGAGATACGCAGTATTTT
CDR3aa: CASSAYPLGDTQYF

j_gene: TRBJ1-1
abundance: -
d_gene: -
v_gene: TRBV19
CDR3nt: TGTGCCAGTAGTATAGATGATGAGACTGAAGCTTTCTTT
CDR3aa: CASSIDDETEAFF

j_gene: TRBJ1-1
abundance: -
d_gene: -
v_gene: TRBV7-6
CDR3nt: TGTGCCAGCAGCTTAGCGGCAGGAGGTCTTAGTGTAAACACTGAAGCTTTCTTT
CDR3aa: CASSLAAGGLSVNTEAFF

j_gene: TRBJ2-1
abundance: -
d_gene: -
v_gene: TRBV29-1
CDR3nt: TGCAGCGTGTTATCCCTAGGGGCACTAAATGAGCAGTTCTTC
CDR3aa: CSVLSLGALNEQFF

j_gene: TRBJ2-7
abundance: -
d_gene: TRBD2
v_gene: TRBV27
CDR3nt: TGTGCCAGCACCCCTCTAGCGGGGAACTCCTACGAGCAGTACTTC
CDR3aa: CASTPLAGNSYEQYF

j_gene: TRBJ2-1
abundance: -
d_gene: TRBD2
v_gene: TRBV7-2
CDR3nt: TGTGCCAGCAGCTTTTTCGCGGGAGAACTCAATGAGCAGTTCTTC
CDR3aa: CASSFFAGELNEQFF

j_gene: TRBJ1-6
abundance: -
d_gene: TRBD1
v_gene: TRBV6-4
CDR3nt: TGTCCCCCCGGAGGCCAGGGGGCCGTTTCCTATAATTCACCCCTCCACTTT
CDR3aa: CPPGGQGAVSYNSPLHF

j_gene: TRBJ2-1
abundance: -
d_gene: -
v_gene: TRBV28
CDR3nt: TGTGCCAGCAGTTTATGGGCAGGGAAGAGGTTGAATGAGCAGTTCTTC
CDR3aa: CASSLWAGKRLNEQFF

j_gene: TRBJ2-2
abundance: -
d_gene: TRBD2
v_gene: TRBV5-6
CDR3nt: TGTGCCAGCAGCGGCGGACGCGGGGGGAGGCCCGGGGAGCTGTTTTTT
CDR3aa: CASSGGRGGRPGELFF

j_gene: TRBJ1-1
abundance: -
d_gene: -
v_gene: TRBV2
CDR3nt: TGTGCCAGCAGAGGAGGGGAGCTTGAAGCTTTCTTT
CDR3aa: CASRGGELEAFF

j_gene: TRBJ1-2
abundance: -
d_gene: TRBD1
v_gene: TRBV5-6
CDR3nt: TGTGCCAGCAGGGACCGGAGGACAGGGAACTATGGCTACACCTTC
CDR3aa: CASRDRRTGNYGYTF

j_gene: TRBJ2-5
abundance: -
d_gene: -
v_gene: TRBV7-6
CDR3nt: TGTGCCAGCAGCTTAGCGTTGAGGGCCCAACTGGCGGCCCAGTACTTC
CDR3aa: CASSLALRAQLAAQYF